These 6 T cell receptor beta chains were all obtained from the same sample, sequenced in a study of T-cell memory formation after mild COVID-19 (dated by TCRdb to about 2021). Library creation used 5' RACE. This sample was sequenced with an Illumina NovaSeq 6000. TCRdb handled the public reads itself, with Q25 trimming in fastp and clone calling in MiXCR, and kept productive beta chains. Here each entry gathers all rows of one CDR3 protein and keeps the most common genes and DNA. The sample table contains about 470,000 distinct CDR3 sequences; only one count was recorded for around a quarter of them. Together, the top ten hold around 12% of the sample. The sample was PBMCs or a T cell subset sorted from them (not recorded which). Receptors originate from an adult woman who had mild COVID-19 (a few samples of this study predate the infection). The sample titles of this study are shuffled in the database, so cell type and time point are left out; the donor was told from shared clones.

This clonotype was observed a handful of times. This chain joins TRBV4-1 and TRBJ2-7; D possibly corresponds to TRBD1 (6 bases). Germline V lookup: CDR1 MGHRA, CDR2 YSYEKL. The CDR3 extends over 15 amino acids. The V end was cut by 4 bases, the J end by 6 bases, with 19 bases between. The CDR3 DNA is TGCGCCAGCAGCCCGGTCGGCAGGGGCGCCTCCGAGCAGTACTTC. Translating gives CASSPVGRGASEQYF.

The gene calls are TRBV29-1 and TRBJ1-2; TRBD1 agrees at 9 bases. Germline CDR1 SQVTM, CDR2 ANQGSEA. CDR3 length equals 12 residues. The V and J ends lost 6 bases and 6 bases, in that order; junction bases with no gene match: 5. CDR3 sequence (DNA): TGCAGCGTGAAACAGGGGGCGGATGGCTACACCTTC. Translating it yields CSVKQGADGYTF. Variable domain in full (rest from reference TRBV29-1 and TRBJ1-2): SAVISQKPSRDICQRGTSLTIQCQVDSQVTMMFWYRQQPGQSLTLIATANQGSEATYESGFVIDKFPISRPNLTFSTLTVSNMSPEDSSIYLCSVKQGADGYTFGSGTRLTVV.

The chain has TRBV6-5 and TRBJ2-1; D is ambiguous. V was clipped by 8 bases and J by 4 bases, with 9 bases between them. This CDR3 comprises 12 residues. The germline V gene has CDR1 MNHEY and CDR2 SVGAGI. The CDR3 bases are TGTGCCAGCGTCGGAGAATACAATGAGCAGTTCTTC. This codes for CASVGEYNEQFF.

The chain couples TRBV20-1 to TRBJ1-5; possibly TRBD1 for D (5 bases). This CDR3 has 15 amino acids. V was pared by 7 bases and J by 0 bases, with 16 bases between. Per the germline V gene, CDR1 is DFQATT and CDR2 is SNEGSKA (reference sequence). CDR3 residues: CSVRDGRYSNQPQHF. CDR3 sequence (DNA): TGCAGTGTTAGGGACGGTAGATATAGCAATCAGCCCCAGCATTTT.

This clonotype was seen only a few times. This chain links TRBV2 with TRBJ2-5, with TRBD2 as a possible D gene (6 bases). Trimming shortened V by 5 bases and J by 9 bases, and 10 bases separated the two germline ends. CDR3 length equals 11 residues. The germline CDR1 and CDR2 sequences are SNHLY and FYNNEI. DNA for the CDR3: TGTGCCAGCAGTCAGGGACTTGCCCAGTACTTC. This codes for CASSQGLAQYF.

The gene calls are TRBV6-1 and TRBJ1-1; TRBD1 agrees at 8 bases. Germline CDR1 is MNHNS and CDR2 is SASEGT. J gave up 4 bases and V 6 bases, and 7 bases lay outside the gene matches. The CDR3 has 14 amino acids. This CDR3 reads CASRAGGARTEAFF. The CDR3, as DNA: TGTGCCAGCAGGGCAGGGGGCGCCCGCACTGAAGCTTTCTTT.